Below, 8 T cell receptor beta chains from the same sample are listed, as sequenced in a study of shared clonotypes between healthy human individuals. Produced via immunoSEQ multiplex PCR; TCRdb's table is partial and in-frame only. Found here are about 1.9 million clones, roughly 93% of them singletons; the top ten hold approximately 1.6%. Naive CD8 cells lacked CD45RO and underwent positive selection for CCR7, leaving out terminally differentiated effector memory CD45RA+ cells. The sample taken for sequencing was naive CD8+ T cells from PBMCs. The source is a man aged 18 to 29 in good health. Some clones in this sample may be carry-over from other donors' samples.

J is TRBJ2-3 and V is TRBV7-2, with D possibly matching TRBD1 (5 bases). The ends were cut back, 0 bases at V and 4 bases at J, with 20 bases in the middle. The germline CDR1 and CDR2 sequences are SGHTA and FQGNSA. The CDR3 is made up of 18 amino acids. Here the CDR3 reads CASSLAFPRQGWADTQYF. The CDR3 bases are TGTGCCAGCAGCTTAGCGTTTCCGCGGCAGGGTTGGGCAGATACGCAGTATTTT.

CDR3 sequence (DNA): TGCGCCAGCAGCCAAGAGCGAACGGCACTTGGGGCCGAGCAGTACTTC. It encodes CASSQERTALGAEQYF. V and J are TRBV4-1 and TRBJ2-7; TRBD1 is a possible D gene (5 bases). This CDR3 is built from 16 residues. Trimming left V 0 bases short and J 6 bases short, with 18 bases between. In germline, CDR1 is MGHRA, CDR2 YSYEKL.

The chain uses TRBV5-6 and TRBJ1-6; D might be TRBD1 (6 bases). CDR1 is SGHDT, CDR2 YYEEEE, per germline. The CDR3 totals 16 residues. Trimming left V 3 bases short and J 0 bases short, with 10 bases between. In DNA form, the CDR3 reads TGTGCCAGCAGCTCGACAGGACGCTCCTATAATTCACCCCTCCACTTT. It encodes CASSSTGRSYNSPLHF.

CDR3 residues: CASSGGHRSYEQYF. CDR3 sequence (DNA): TGTGCCAGCAGCGGGGGACACCGGTCGTACGAGCAGTACTTC. This chain connects TRBV7-9 to TRBJ2-7; weak D call: TRBD1 (6 bases). Deletions cut 5 bases from V and 4 bases from J, with 15 bases between. Germline V lookup: CDR1 SEHNR, CDR2 FQNEAQ (reference sequence). The CDR3 length is 14 residues. The full variable domain, with the rest looked up from reference TRBV7-9 and TRBJ2-7, is DTGVSQNPRHKITKRGQNVTFRCDPISEHNRLYWYRQTLGQGPEFLTYFQNEAQLEKSRLLSDRFSAERPKGSFSTLEIQRTEQGDSAMYLCASSGGHRSYEQYFGPGTRLTVT.

The rearrangement uses TRBV28 and TRBJ2-1; D remains unclear. V was clipped by 1 base and J by 1 base, with 14 bases between them. There are 17 residues in the CDR3. In germline, CDR1 is MDHEN, CDR2 SYDVKM. CDR3 nucleotide sequence: TGTGCCAGCAGTTTATCTTCCGGGTATGATTCCTACAATGAGCAGTTCTTC. Translating gives CASSLSSGYDSYNEQFF. Full variable domain (missing parts from reference TRBV28 and TRBJ2-1): DVKVTQSSRYLVKRTGEKVFLECVQDMDHENMFWYRQDPGLGLRLIYFSYDVKMKEKGDIPEGYSVSREKKERFSLILESASTNQTSMYLCASSLSSGYDSYNEQFFGPGTRLTVL.

The rearrangement uses TRBV19 and TRBJ2-1; TRBD2 is a possible D gene (6 bases). This CDR3 has 17 residues. The germline V and J ends were trimmed by 5 bases and 5 bases, with 22 bases remaining between them. The germline gives CDR1 LNHDA, CDR2 SQIVND (reference sequence). CDR3 amino acids: CASSPLRDSPKNNEQFF. CDR3 nucleotides: TGTGCCAGTAGTCCTCTCCGGGACTCCCCTAAAAACAATGAGCAGTTCTTC.

The CDR3 region has the DNA TGTGCCAGCAGCTTAGCGGGGACAGGACCTAACTATGGCTACACCTTC. Translation: CASSLAGTGPNYGYTF. J is TRBJ1-2 and V is TRBV7-9; 8 bases agree with TRBD1. The germline gives CDR1 SEHNR, CDR2 FQNEAQ (reference sequence). The CDR3 has 16 residues. The junction had 3 bases not matched to a gene; V was cut back by 0 bases and J by 0 bases.

This clone appeared once. V usage is TRBV27 and J usage is TRBJ1-1; D remains ambiguous. The CDR3 runs 14 residues. Germline CDR1 reads MNHEY; CDR2 reads SMNVEV (reference sequence). V was cut by 2 bases and J by 1 base, with 8 bases left in between. CDR3 residues: CASSLTSGNTEAFF. CDR3 coding DNA: TGTGCCAGCAGTTTAACCTCCGGGAACACTGAAGCTTTCTTT.